The 2 T cell receptor beta chains below come from one sample, sequenced in a study of T cells in Graves' hyperthyroidism and ophthalmopathy. Regions amplified from RNA transcripts were the TCR beta CDR3 regions. The study used the HTBI primer set for a first-round RT-PCR of the TCR CDR3. TCRdb redid the calling of the multiplex PCR reads with MiXCR, one entry per CDR3 protein. The repertoire includes almost 500,000 distinct CDR3 sequences, 20% to 25% of them detected once, and approximately 49% sits in the top ten. Sequenced input: blood. The receptors were sampled from a woman aged 65 to 85 with Graves' ophthalmopathy.

This chain joins TRBV4-3 and TRBJ2-4, with 8 nucleotides matching TRBD2. The CDR3 loop spans 15 amino acids. V trimming: 4 bases; J trimming: 2 bases; junction bases outside the gene matches: 4. CDR1 and CDR2 (germline): LGHNA, YSLEER. DNA of the CDR3: TGCGCCAGCAGCCGAACTAGCGGCCCCAAAAACATTCAGTACTTC. Residues: CASSRTSGPKNIQYF.

Written as DNA, the CDR3 is TGTGCCAGCACCCCACTCGGTAGCAGTACAACCCGGGAGCTGTTTTTT. This translates into CASTPLGSSTTRELFF. V gene TRBV9 combines with J gene TRBJ2-2; D unresolved. V lost 6 bases, J lost 9 bases, and 24 bases lay in between. The germline V gene has CDR1 SGDLS and CDR2 YYNGEE. The CDR3 runs 16 residues.